This section outlines one T cell receptor beta chain sequence together with its context. TCRdb reprocessed the 5' RACE reads via MiXCR and lists one record per CDR3 protein. The data hold some 210,000 distinct CDR3 sequences, with about 11% observed a single time. This specimen belongs to a study of T-cell memory formation after mild COVID-19. The CDR3 consists of 15 residues. Germline V gene sequence: CDR1 LNHNV, CDR2 YYDKDF (reference sequence). Trimming cost V 3 bases and J 6 bases, with 14 bases left between them. This TCR was sampled from a man aged 18 to 29 who had mild COVID-19 (a few samples of this study predate the infection). Cell type and time point are not known. The chain combines TRBV15 with TRBJ1-4, with D perhaps matching TRBD1 (6 bases). The sample comprised PBMCs or a T cell subset sorted from them (not recorded which). The CDR3 is CATSSSQGRYEKLFF. DNA for the CDR3: TGTGCCACCAGCAGTTCCCAGGGGAGATATGAAAAACTGTTTTTT.